This T cell receptor (beta chain) was identified during a study of CD8+CD57+ T cells in acquired aplastic anemia. Across the whole study: The mean DNA yield obtained from sorted CD4+ and CD8+ cells came to approximately 3.2 ug. Study findings and constraints: Between patients and controls, around 27 CD8+ CDR3 sequences were found in common.

This clonotype was seen ten or more times. The antigen remains unidentified. TCR beta VDJ and CDR3 were profiled, and genomic DNA was the template. From the reads, TCRdb called clonotypes with MiXCR, one entry per CDR3 protein. The sample holds 160,000 or so distinct CDR3 sequences, 47% seen once. Previously, flow cytometry had revealed CD8+CD57+ cell expansion in the patients chosen for sequencing. As a group, the patients uniformly had severe acquired aplastic anemia. The V gene's germline CDR1 is SEHNR and CDR2 FQNEAQ (reference sequence). CDR3 size: 16 residues. After removal of 6 bases from V and 5 bases from J, the junction contained 14 bases not matched to a gene.

This TCR came from a human donor with aplastic anemia. What was sequenced was sorted CD4+, CD8+, or CD8+CD57+ T cells (not recorded which) from PBMCs. This chain connects TRBV7-9 to TRBJ2-3; 7 nucleotides match TRBD2. This chain's CDR3 is CASSLLAAPVGDTQYF. The CDR3 DNA follows: TGTGCCAGCAGTCTTCTAGCGGCCCCGGTGGGAGATACGCAGTATTTT. The entire variable domain, with the rest obtained from reference TRBV7-9 and TRBJ2-3, is as follows: DTGVSQNPRHKITKRGQNVTFRCDPISEHNRLYWYRQTLGQGPEFLTYFQNEAQLEKSRLLSDRFSAERPKGSFSTLEIQRTEQGDSAMYLCASSLLAAPVGDTQYFGPGTRLTVL.